Below, 31 T cell receptor beta chains from the same sample are listed, as sequenced in a study of blood T cell repertoires in COVID-19 (dated by TCRdb to about 2020). Receptor amplification or capture employed the immunoSEQ multiplex PCR assay. As stored in TCRdb, this immuneACCESS dataset retains in-frame rearrangements with V and J assigned. A fraction of the clones does not appear; measured against another copy, unresolved V genes explain less than half of the discrepancy, and the remainder lacks a known reason. The sample table holds some 10,000 clones, of which approximately 88% were seen once. The top ten constitute approximately 11% of the sample. Sequences were obtained from peripheral blood. These receptors were taken from a human donor in a cohort sampled during active COVID-19.

This chain connects TRBV6-2 or TRBV6-3 to TRBJ2-1; D possibly corresponds to TRBD2 (7 bases). CDR3 length: 15 amino acids. Deletions cut 4 bases from V and 4 bases from J, with 14 bases between. Per germline, CDR1 MNHEY and CDR2 SVGEGT. In nucleotides, the CDR3 is TGTGCCAGCAGTTCGCGGGGGCCCAATTACAATGAGCAGTTCTTC. Amino acid sequence: CASSSRGPNYNEQFF.

This sequence joins TRBV28 and TRBJ2-4, with a possible D match to TRBD1 (6 bases). V gave up 6 bases and J gave up 2 bases, with 8 bases separating them. Germline V gene sequence: CDR1 MDHEN, CDR2 SYDVKM. The CDR3 length is 13 residues. CDR3 in DNA: TGTGCCAGCAGCGGGACACCCAAAAACATTCAGTACTTC. Translating gives CASSGTPKNIQYF.

The rearrangement uses TRBV5-1 and TRBJ2-5; 10 positions agree with TRBD2. The length of the CDR3 is 17 residues. Germline V gives CDR1 SGHRS, CDR2 YFSETQ. Trimming at V came to 4 bases and at J to 2 bases, leaving 11 bases not matched to a gene. CDR3 loop: CASSPGASGGDQETQYF. The CDR3 DNA reads as TGCGCCAGCAGCCCGGGAGCTAGCGGGGGTGATCAAGAGACCCAGTACTTC.

V is TRBV7-3 and J is TRBJ2-5; 11 nucleotides line up with TRBD2. The V segment lost 5 bases and the J segment 5 bases; nucleotides outside the gene matches: 19. In germline, CDR1 is SGHTA, CDR2 FQGTGA. The CDR3 runs to 19 residues. CDR3 region: CASSQSPRYSGGALETQYF. The CDR3 nucleotides are TGTGCCAGCAGCCAAAGCCCCCGGTATAGCGGGGGGGCATTGGAGACCCAGTACTTC.

The chain has TRBV7-3 and TRBJ2-2, with a possible D match to TRBD1 (6 bases). The CDR3 spans 15 residues. The V end was cut by 5 bases, the J end by 7 bases, with 17 bases between. Germline V gene sequence: CDR1 SGHTA, CDR2 FQGTGA. The CDR3 DNA sequence: TGTGCCAGCAGCCCTTCGGGACAAATTGTCGGGGAGCTGTTTTTT. Its translation is CASSPSGQIVGELFF.

The J gene is TRBJ2-3, the V gene TRBV4-3, with TRBD2 as a possible D gene (5 bases). The CDR3 is 13 amino acids. CDR1 and CDR2 (germline): LGHNA, YSLEER. V lost 2 bases and J lost 4, with 7 bases in between. CDR3 nucleotides: TGCGCCAGCAGCCAATACGGGGCAGATACGCAGTATTTT. Translated, it gives CASSQYGADTQYF.

For this clone: A read error may account for a junction end that differs from germline. The chain recombines TRBV11-3 with TRBJ2-7; maybe TRBD2 (5 bases). The germline gives CDR1 SGHNT, CDR2 YENEEA. The CDR3 consists of 9 residues. The CDR3 reads CAGGHQRVF. The CDR3 DNA reads TGTGCCGGTGGGCACCAGAGGGTCTTC.

The V gene is TRBV19, the J gene TRBJ2-6, with a weak D call TRBD1 (6 bases). Trimming shortened V by 6 bases and J by 0 bases, and 15 bases separated the two germline ends. CDR3 length: 17 residues. CDR1 LNHDA and CDR2 SQIVND come from the germline V gene (reference sequence). CDR3 in amino acids: CASRQGLQNSGANVLTF. The CDR3 DNA reads as TGTGCCAGTAGACAGGGCCTCCAGAACTCTGGGGCCAACGTCCTGACTTTC.

This rearrangement joins TRBV29-1 to TRBJ2-3; the match to TRBD2 covers 9 bases. The CDR3 contains 15 residues. With 2 bases clipped from V and 5 bases from J, the junction kept 8 bases outside the gene matches. CDR1 is SQVTM, CDR2 ANQGSEA, per germline. The CDR3 sequence: CSVERGLAQGDTQYF. In nucleotides, the CDR3 is TGCAGCGTTGAAAGGGGACTAGCACAAGGAGATACGCAGTATTTT.

A single count supports this clone. The chain is built from TRBV7-9 and TRBJ1-2; 8 bases are a match to TRBD1. The CDR3 spans 15 residues. Germline lookup yields CDR1 SEHNR and CDR2 FQNEAQ (reference sequence). V lost 1 base to trimming and J lost 4 bases; unmatched junction nucleotides: 5. The CDR3 is CASSLDRGIGYGYTF. The CDR3 nucleotides read TGTGCCAGCAGCTTAGACAGGGGGATTGGCTATGGCTACACCTTC.

This clone was seen a handful of times. The chain links TRBV4-3 to TRBJ1-5; tentatively, D is TRBD1 (5 bases). This CDR3 contains 15 residues. In germline, CDR1 is LGHNA, CDR2 YSLEER. Trimming removed 0 bases at V and 7 bases at J, with 13 bases between. CDR3 in amino acids: CASSQDREGPQPQHF. The CDR3 DNA sequence: TGCGCCAGCAGCCAAGATAGGGAGGGACCGCAGCCCCAGCATTTT.

This clone was recorded only once. The chain has TRBV7-9 and TRBJ1-3; 8 nucleotides match TRBD1. The CDR3 sequence is 15 residues long. Per germline, CDR1 SEHNR and CDR2 FQNEAQ (reference sequence). The V segment lost 4 bases and the J segment 0 bases; nucleotides outside the gene matches: 2. CDR3 amino acids: CASSWDRNSGNTIYF. DNA for the CDR3: TGTGCCAGCAGCTGGGACAGGAACTCTGGAAACACCATATATTTT.

Worth noting for this clone: The junction departs from the called germline gene at one end, perhaps through a read error. The chain couples TRBV7-7 to TRBJ2-2; TRBD2 might be the D (6 bases). Germline CDR1 and CDR2: SSHAT and FNYEAQ (reference sequence). CDR3 length: 15 amino acids. In nucleotides, the CDR3 is TGTGCTAGCAGCCGGGGGTTGGGAAGCACCGGGGAGCTGTTTTTT. It is translated as CASSRGLGSTGELFF.

In DNA, the CDR3 is TGTGCCAGCAGTTACACCAGGGTTAACGAAAAACTGTTTTTT. Translated, it gives CASSYTRVNEKLFF. The chain combines TRBV6-2 or TRBV6-3 with TRBJ1-4, with a tentative D call TRBD1 (5 bases). Trimming cost V 2 bases and J 8 bases, with 12 bases left between them. The CDR3 has 14 residues. Germline V gene data show CDR1 as MNHEY and CDR2 as SVGEGT.

The chain links TRBV7-3 to TRBJ2-3; TRBD2 is a possible D gene (6 bases). V was shortened by 0 bases and J by 0 bases, with 25 bases between the two germline ends. The CDR3 contains 21 residues. The germline V gene has CDR1 SGHTA and CDR2 FQGTGA. The CDR3 protein is CASSLTGRGQWWEDSTDTQYF. In nucleotides, the CDR3 is TGTGCCAGCAGCTTAACAGGGCGGGGCCAATGGTGGGAGGATAGCACAGATACGCAGTATTTT.

This clone was counted once. V gene TRBV9 combines with J gene TRBJ2-3, with TRBD2 matching 15 bases. V shed 4 bases and J 3 bases; nucleotides not matched to a gene: 9. Germline CDR1 and CDR2: SGDLS and YYNGEE. CDR3 length: 18 residues. CDR3 loop: CASSPGLAGGHRTDTQYF. The CDR3 DNA is TGTGCCAGCAGCCCAGGACTAGCGGGGGGGCATAGGACAGATACGCAGTATTTT.

V and J are TRBV28 and TRBJ2-7; maybe TRBD2 (6 bases). The CDR3 is 12 residues long. The V and J ends lost 6 bases and 3 bases respectively, with 9 bases between them. CDR1 is MDHEN and CDR2 is SYDVKM in the germline V gene. The chain's CDR3 is CASRWRGYEQYF. The DNA of the CDR3 is TGTGCCAGCAGGTGGCGGGGCTACGAGCAGTACTTC. Looking up the rest from reference TRBV28 and TRBJ2-7 gives the full variable domain: DVKVTQSSRYLVKRTGEKVFLECVQDMDHENMFWYRQDPGLGLRLIYFSYDVKMKEKGDIPEGYSVSREKKERFSLILESASTNQTSMYLCASRWRGYEQYFGPGTRLTVT.

The rearrangement links TRBV7-4 to TRBJ2-6, with a weak D call TRBD2 (5 bases). CDR1 is SGHVT and CDR2 is SQSDAQ in the germline V gene. This CDR3 has 19 residues. Trimming pared 6 bases from V and 0 bases from J, leaving 21 bases between. In DNA form, the CDR3 reads TGTGCCAGCAGAGCTCGAGGAGGCTCCCCTACCTCTGGGGCCAACGTCCTGACTTTC. Translated: CASRARGGSPTSGANVLTF.

The V and J genes are TRBV5-6 and TRBJ2-4, with 8 bases lining up with TRBD1. This CDR3 region has 14 residues. Germline V CDR1 and CDR2: SGHDT, YYEEEE. With 1 base clipped from V and 6 bases from J, the junction kept 3 bases outside the gene matches. The CDR3 sequence: CASSLRTGTNIQYF. The DNA for the CDR3 is TGTGCCAGCAGCTTGAGGACAGGGACAAACATTCAGTACTTC.

The V and J genes are TRBV6-6 and TRBJ2-3; 8 nucleotides agree with TRBD2. The germline V gene encodes CDR1 MNHNY and CDR2 SVGAGI (reference sequence). The V and J ends lost 0 bases and 8 bases, in that order; junction bases with no gene match: 7. The CDR3 runs 15 residues. For the CDR3, the DNA is TGTGCCAGCAGTTACTCCGGGACTAGAGTTGCTACGCAGTATTTT. Protein: CASSYSGTRVATQYF.

The chain combines TRBV5-1 with TRBJ2-3; 7 nucleotides line up with TRBD2. Germline CDR1 is SGHRS and CDR2 is YFSETQ. Germline trimming cut 3 bases from V and 2 bases from J; bases unmatched to any gene: 3. This CDR3 spans 14 amino acids. CDR3 residues: CASSWGTTTDTQYF. The CDR3 DNA is TGCGCCAGCAGCTGGGGGACTACCACAGATACGCAGTATTTT.

The V and J genes are TRBV11-2 and TRBJ2-7; D not resolved. The CDR3 is made up of 13 amino acids. Germline CDR1 is SGHAT and CDR2 is FQNNGV. Trimming removed 7 bases from V and 1 base from J, with 11 bases in between. CDR3 protein: CASKPILSYEQYF. The CDR3 coding sequence is TGTGCCAGCAAGCCTATCTTGTCCTACGAGCAGTACTTC. The complete variable domain, with remaining parts taken from reference TRBV11-2 and TRBJ2-7, reads EAGVAQSPRYKIIEKRQSVAFWCNPISGHATLYWYQQILGQGPKLLIQFQNNGVVDDSQLPKDRFSAERLKGVDSTLKIQPAKLEDSAVYLCASKPILSYEQYFGPGTRLTVT.

This chain joins TRBV10-1 and TRBJ2-7; 8 positions agree with TRBD1. The CDR3 is 14 residues long. Germline V gene data show CDR1 as WNHNN and CDR2 as SYGVQD (reference sequence). The junction had 5 bases not matched to a gene; V was cut back by 2 bases and J by 5 bases. The CDR3 protein is CASSEHLTGDEQYF. The CDR3 DNA sequence: TGCGCCAGCAGTGAGCACTTGACAGGGGACGAGCAGTACTTC.

The chain joins TRBV5-1 to TRBJ1-5; 8 bases line up with TRBD1. The CDR3 is made up of 14 amino acids. From germline, CDR1 is SGHRS and CDR2 YFSETQ. J gave up 5 bases and V 4 bases, and 5 bases lay outside the gene matches. The CDR3 sequence: CASSPDRGDQPQHF. Written as DNA, the CDR3 is TGCGCCAGCAGCCCAGACAGGGGCGATCAGCCCCAGCATTTT.

The rearrangement links TRBV2 to TRBJ2-7, with 7 bases matching TRBD2. Germline lookup yields CDR1 SNHLY and CDR2 FYNNEI. This CDR3 contains 14 residues. The junction had 8 bases not matched to a gene; V was cut back by 6 bases and J by 3 bases. CDR3 DNA sequence: TGTGCCAGCAGCTCCCTGGGCGGGGGCTACGAGCAGTACTTC. Protein sequence: CASSSLGGGYEQYF.

This clone was counted between two and nine times. This chain links TRBV7-9 with TRBJ1-2, with D perhaps matching TRBD1 (6 bases). Germline V gene data show CDR1 as SEHNR and CDR2 as FQNEAQ (reference sequence). The CDR3 consists of 15 residues. With 3 bases removed from V and 8 bases from J, the gap between germline ends came to 19 bases. The CDR3 DNA reads TGTGCCAGCAGCTTCGGACGCACAGGGTCCGAAGGCTACACCTTC. Translating gives CASSFGRTGSEGYTF.

The V gene is TRBV10-3, the J gene TRBJ1-2; the D gene is possibly TRBD1 (5 bases). This CDR3 is built from 15 residues. Germline assignment: CDR1 ENHRY and CDR2 SYGVKD. V was clipped by 0 bases and J by 8 bases, with 16 bases between them. The CDR3 nucleotides read TGTGCCATCAGTGAGTCTCTTGGCACCCAGGGCGGCTACACCTTC. Its translation is CAISESLGTQGGYTF.

The chain recombines TRBV11-2 with TRBJ2-1; TRBD2 matches 7 bases. Germline loops: CDR1 SGHAT, CDR2 FQNNGV. Germline trimming cut 3 bases from V and 2 bases from J; bases unmatched to any gene: 1. This CDR3 is built from 14 residues. CDR3 sequence reads: CASSLAGAYNEQFF. Here the CDR3 DNA reads TGTGCCAGCAGCTTGGCGGGGGCCTACAATGAGCAGTTCTTC.

The rearrangement links TRBV28 to TRBJ2-6, with 9 positions matching TRBD1. The germline CDR1 and CDR2 sequences are MDHEN and SYDVKM. With V trimmed by 4 bases and J by 0 bases, 1 base remained unmatched. This CDR3 has 16 amino acids. CDR3 amino acids: CASSWTGDSGANVLTF. In nucleotides, the CDR3 is TGTGCCAGCAGTTGGACAGGGGACTCTGGGGCCAACGTCCTGACTTTC.

The genes are TRBV2 and TRBJ2-6, with 9 positions matching TRBD1. The J segment lost 0 bases and the V segment lost 6 bases, leaving 6 bases of the junction unmatched. Germline lookup yields CDR1 SNHLY and CDR2 FYNNEI. The CDR3 spans 17 residues. Here the CDR3 DNA reads TGTGCCAGCAGGGGGGGACAGGGACCCTCTGGGGCCAACGTCCTGACTTTC. Protein: CASRGGQGPSGANVLTF. The full variable domain, rest sourced from reference TRBV2 and TRBJ2-6, is EPEVTQTPSHQVTQMGQEVILRCVPISNHLYFYWYRQILGQKVEFLVSFYNNEISEKSEIFDDQFSVERPDGSNFTLKIRSTKLEDSAMYFCASRGGQGPSGANVLTFGAGSRLTVL.

The V call is TRBV4-3, the J call TRBJ1-2; D is undetermined. Germline CDR1 and CDR2: LGHNA and YSLEER. CDR3 length equals 16 residues. V lost 0 bases, J lost 1 base, and 12 bases lay in between. In DNA form, the CDR3 reads TGCGCCAGCAGCCAAGATTGGGCAGAAAATAACTATGGCTACACCTTC. Translating it yields CASSQDWAENNYGYTF.